Listed below are T cell receptor beta chains from one sample, sequenced in a study of shared clonotypes between healthy human individuals. Clones were read by immunoSEQ multiplex PCR, and TCRdb kept only the in-frame ones, dropping some. This sample yields 1,400,000 or so clones, of which just under 99% are seen a single time; approximately 0.38% belongs to the top ten. Material for sequencing was naive CD4+ T cells sorted from blood. The receptors come from a young man in good health. The CDR3 runs from the conserved cysteine through the conserved F or W. A D gene is named only where the DNA matches it firmly. Not every row has a clone size; where given, it reads once, few, many or a size class.

clone_size	j_call	v_call	d_call	cdr3_length	cdr3_aa	cdr3_nt
NA	TRBJ2-5	TRBV7-2	NA	19	CASSSPRGVVARGLETQYF	TGTGCCAGCAGCTCCCCCCGGGGGGTGGTTGCCAGGGGGCTGGAGACCCAGTACTTC
once	TRBJ2-7	TRBV10-3	NA	13	CAIRQELGLEQYF	TGTGCCATCAGACAGGAGCTGGGCTTAGAGCAGTACTTC
NA	TRBJ2-2	TRBV5-1	TRBD2	16	CASSLRLAGVTGELFF	TGCGCCAGCAGCTTGAGGCTAGCGGGGGTCACCGGGGAGCTGTTTTTT
NA	TRBJ1-4	TRBV2	TRBD1	15	CASSDVGQGGEKLFF	TGTGCCAGCAGTGACGTCGGACAGGGGGGTGAAAAACTGTTTTTT
few	TRBJ1-2	TRBV10-3	NA	13	CAISESKSYGYTF	TGTGCCATCAGTGAGTCAAAGAGTTATGGCTACACCTTC
NA	TRBJ2-5	TRBV11-2	TRBD2	17	CASSLSSWSSGQETQYF	TGTGCCAGCAGCTTATCAAGTTGGTCTAGCGGACAAGAGACCCAGTACTTC
NA	TRBJ2-7	TRBV2	TRBD2	16	CASSAPGASGIYEQYF	TGTGCCAGCAGCGCCCCTGGGGCGAGCGGGATTTACGAGCAGTACTTC
NA	TRBJ2-5	TRBV2	TRBD1	13	CASRETGGKTQYF	TGTGCCAGCAGAGAGACAGGGGGTAAGACCCAGTACTTC
NA	TRBJ2-7	TRBV6-5	TRBD2	16	CASSYSRLAAIYEQYF	TGTGCCAGCAGTTACTCGCGCCTAGCGGCGATCTACGAGCAGTACTTC
NA	TRBJ1-1	TRBV19	NA	13	CASSIIMNTEAFF	TGTGCCAGTAGTATAATAATGAACACTGAAGCTTTCTTT
NA	TRBJ2-7	TRBV25-1	TRBD2	15	CASRRTSGSSYEQYF	TGTGCCAGCAGACGGACTAGCGGGTCCTCCTACGAGCAGTACTTC
NA	TRBJ2-5	TRBV4-3	NA	13	CASSQGMAETQYF	TGCGCCAGCAGCCAAGGAATGGCGGAGACCCAGTACTTC
NA	TRBJ2-2	TRBV9	NA	14	CASSVQAITGELFF	TGTGCCAGCAGCGTTCAGGCGATCACCGGGGAGCTGTTTTTT
NA	TRBJ2-1	TRBV6-1	NA	14	CASTSGLSYNEQFF	TGTGCCAGCACTTCAGGGCTATCCTACAATGAGCAGTTCTTC
NA	TRBJ2-2	TRBV18	NA	14	CASLPQTNTGELFF	TGTGCCAGCCTCCCTCAGACGAACACCGGGGAGCTGTTTTTT
once	TRBJ1-2	TRBV28	NA	14	CASTKRSPPYGYTF	TGTGCCAGCACCAAGAGGTCACCCCCCTATGGCTACACCTTC
NA	TRBJ1-4	TRBV7-2	NA	15	CASSLVPGTNEKLFF	TGTGCCAGCAGCTTAGTCCCGGGAACTAATGAAAAACTGTTTTTT
NA	TRBJ2-1	TRBV5-6	NA	14	CASSLVQAYNEQFF	TGTGCCAGCAGCTTGGTTCAAGCCTACAATGAGCAGTTCTTC
NA	TRBJ2-7	TRBV5-1	TRBD2	15	CASSLWAGGTYEQYF	TGCGCCAGCAGCTTGTGGGCGGGAGGCACCTACGAGCAGTACTTC
NA	TRBJ2-3	TRBV6-5	NA	11	CASSYQGTQYF	TGTGCCAGCAGTTACCAGGGGACGCAGTATTTT
NA	TRBJ1-2	TRBV6-4	TRBD1	14	CASNSTGEVRGYTF	TGTGCCAGCAACTCGACAGGGGAGGTTCGGGGCTACACCTTC
NA	TRBJ1-1	TRBV7-9	TRBD1	17	CASSPSGGRQGGTEAFF	TGTGCCAGCAGCCCTAGCGGGGGTCGACAGGGGGGCACTGAAGCTTTCTTT
NA	TRBJ2-5	TRBV25-1	NA	15	CASSGRPRGVETQYF	TGTGCCAGCAGTGGCAGGCCCCGCGGGGTGGAGACCCAGTACTTC
NA	TRBJ2-2	TRBV7-7	NA	14	CASSLGSPTGELFF	TGTGCTAGCAGCTTAGGTTCCCCCACCGGGGAGCTGTTTTTT
NA	TRBJ2-7	TRBV11-2	TRBD2	15	CASSSIEAGVDEQYF	TGTGCCAGCAGCAGCATAGAGGCGGGAGTAGACGAGCAGTACTTC
NA	TRBJ2-6	TRBV5-4	NA	16	CACHPVPISGANVLTF	TGTGCCTGTCATCCGGTACCCATCTCTGGGGCCAACGTCCTGACTTTC
NA	TRBJ2-7	TRBV5-1	TRBD2	15	CASSMTSGPSYEQYF	TGCGCCAGCAGCATGACTAGCGGCCCCTCCTACGAGCAGTACTTC
NA	TRBJ2-2	TRBV4-2	TRBD1	15	CASSKGQGGTGELFF	TGTGCCAGCAGCAAGGGACAGGGAGGGACCGGGGAGCTGTTTTTT
NA	TRBJ2-2	TRBV11-2	NA	15	CASSLLGTNTGELFF	TGTGCCAGCAGCTTACTTGGTACGAACACCGGGGAGCTGTTTTTT
NA	TRBJ1-1	TRBV9	NA	12	CASSVVQGGAFF	TGTGCCAGCAGCGTAGTGCAAGGTGGAGCTTTCTTT
NA	TRBJ2-7	TRBV6-1	TRBD2	13	CAGRTSGSYEQYF	TGTGCCGGGAGGACTAGCGGCTCCTACGAGCAGTACTTC
NA	TRBJ1-4	TRBV11-2	TRBD1	17	CASSRDRTGLGWGKLFF	TGTGCCAGCAGCCGCGATCGGACAGGGTTGGGTTGGGGAAAACTGTTTTTT
NA	TRBJ2-3	TRBV27	NA	11	CASRREDTQYF	TGTGCCAGCAGACGCGAAGATACGCAGTATTTT
NA	TRBJ2-2	TRBV15	TRBD1	17	CATSRASGGVITGELFF	TGTGCCACCAGCAGAGCTTCAGGGGGAGTCATCACCGGGGAGCTGTTTTTT
NA	TRBJ2-2	TRBV11-3	NA	15	CASSLDGGSAGELFF	TGTGCCAGCAGCTTAGATGGGGGGTCTGCCGGGGAGCTGTTTTTT
NA	TRBJ2-1	TRBV13	NA	14	CAIGGDTLYNEQFF	TGTGCCATTGGAGGAGACACCCTATACAATGAGCAGTTCTTC
NA	TRBJ2-7	TRBV5-4	TRBD2	16	CASSTPSGARTYEQYF	TGTGCCAGCAGCACCCCTAGCGGGGCGCGCACCTACGAGCAGTACTTC
NA	TRBJ2-7	TRBV28	NA	14	CASSPERIPYEQYF	TGTGCCAGCAGTCCTGAGCGGATCCCCTACGAGCAGTACTTC
NA	TRBJ2-1	TRBV5-5	NA	11	CASSPLDEQFF	TGTGCCAGCAGCCCCCTCGATGAGCAGTTCTTC
NA	TRBJ2-7	TRBV7-3	TRBD2	15	CASSSQGTSGSEQYF	TGTGCCAGCAGCTCCCAAGGGACTAGCGGGAGCGAGCAGTACTTC
NA	TRBJ2-2	TRBV5-1	NA	18	CASSSRLRGYANTGELFF	TGCGCCAGCAGCTCACGGCTCCGGGGCTACGCGAACACCGGGGAGCTGTTTTTT
NA	TRBJ1-2	TRBV4-3	TRBD1	17	CASSQEWTGSWSYGYTF	TGCGCCAGCAGCCAGGAGTGGACAGGGAGTTGGAGCTATGGCTACACCTTC
NA	TRBJ2-1	TRBV5-1	NA	14	CASNEAGSYNEQFF	TGCGCCAGCAACGAGGCGGGCTCCTACAATGAGCAGTTCTTC
NA	TRBJ2-7	TRBV18	NA	11	CASSPEVEQYF	TGTGCCAGCTCACCAGAAGTCGAGCAGTACTTC
NA	TRBJ2-2	TRBV28	NA	15	CASSLVQGWAGELFF	TGTGCCAGCAGTTTGGTACAGGGCTGGGCCGGGGAGCTGTTTTTT
NA	TRBJ2-7	TRBV5-1	TRBD2	15	CASSLGPPASGGEYF	TGCGCCAGCAGCTTGGGGCCCCCCGCTTCGGGGGGGGAGTACTTC
NA	TRBJ2-1	TRBV5-1	TRBD2	15	CASSLGAGVVNEQFF	TGCGCCAGCAGCTTGGGAGCGGGAGTGGTGAATGAGCAGTTCTTC
NA	TRBJ1-4	TRBV5-4	NA	15	CASSTSQGGHEKLFF	TGTGCCAGCAGCACGTCTCAGGGAGGTCATGAAAAACTGTTTTTT
NA	TRBJ2-1	TRBV7-2	NA	14	CASSLVSLGNEQFF	TGTGCCAGCAGCTTAGTCTCCCTAGGCAATGAGCAGTTCTTC
NA	TRBJ2-3	TRBV6-1	NA	15	CASSEDGARRDTQYF	TGTGCCAGCAGTGAAGACGGAGCCCGTCGAGATACGCAGTATTTT
NA	TRBJ2-3	TRBV7-7	TRBD2	15	CASSRGLADGDTQYF	TGTGCTAGCAGCAGAGGACTAGCGGATGGGGATACGCAGTATTTT
NA	TRBJ1-5	TRBV6-1	TRBD1	14	CASGRTGGNQPQHF	TGTGCCAGCGGCCGGACAGGGGGCAATCAGCCCCAGCATTTT
once	TRBJ1-2	TRBV27	NA	17	CASSPLPTWEGHYGYTF	TGTGCCAGCAGTCCCTTGCCTACGTGGGAGGGGCACTATGGCTACACCTTC
NA	TRBJ2-3	TRBV7-2	TRBD2	14	CASSVGRDTDTQYF	TGTGCCAGCAGCGTCGGGAGGGATACAGATACGCAGTATTTT
NA	TRBJ2-1	TRBV7-9	NA	14	CASSARVLGNEQFF	TGTGCCAGCAGCGCCAGGGTATTGGGAAATGAGCAGTTCTTC
NA	TRBJ2-5	TRBV7-9	TRBD2	16	CASSSTSGLAGETQYF	TGTGCCAGCAGCTCAACCTCGGGACTAGCGGGAGAGACCCAGTACTTC
NA	TRBJ2-5	TRBV5-1	NA	13	CASSLTNPETQYF	TGCGCCAGCAGCTTGACTAACCCGGAGACCCAGTACTTC
NA	TRBJ2-2	TRBV11-3	NA	14	CASSLQGYTGELFF	TGTGCCAGCAGCCTTCAGGGGTACACCGGGGAGCTGTTTTTT
NA	TRBJ2-5	TRBV29-1	NA	16	CSVEETRRHYQETQYF	TGCAGCGTTGAAGAGACTAGGAGACACTACCAAGAGACCCAGTACTTC